A selection of T cell receptor beta chains follows, all from one sample in a study of tumor and adjacent non-tumor tissue in lung cancer. TCRdb processed the multiplex PCR reads anew with MiXCR; each CDR3 protein has one entry. The sample comprises about 85,000 distinct CDR3 sequences, about 61% of which are singletons, and 15% rests with the top ten. Sequencing used lung tumor tissue. The receptors here all came from a man in his 70s with non-small cell lung cancer. Both conserved end residues are part of each CDR3. D genes are given only for firm matches. Clone sizes are given selectively: once, few, many, or a class where the clone is expanded.

V gene: TRBV11-2; D gene: TRBD2; clone size: medium-sized; J gene: TRBJ2-7; CDR3 DNA: TGTGCCAGCACCTATAGGGCGGGAGGTGCCTACGAGCAGTACTTC; CDR3 protein: CASTYRAGGAYEQYF
V gene: TRBV5-1; D gene: TRBD2; clone size: once; J gene: TRBJ2-5; CDR3 DNA: TGCACCAGCAGCTTAAGTGGCGGGGGGCAAGAGGCCCAGTACTTC; CDR3 protein: CTSSLSGGGQEAQYF
V gene: TRBV10-3; D gene: TRBD1; clone size: .; J gene: TRBJ2-2; CDR3 DNA: TGTGCCAATGACAGGGGAACCGGGGAGCTGTTTTTT; CDR3 protein: CANDRGTGELFF
V gene: TRBV30; D gene: TRBD1; clone size: many; J gene: TRBJ2-5; CDR3 DNA: TGTGCCTGGGGTACAGGGGTCCAGTACTTC; CDR3 protein: CAWGTGVQYF
V gene: TRBV5-1; D gene: .; clone size: few; J gene: TRBJ1-5; CDR3 DNA: TGCGCCAGCAGCTCGAGGGGCGATCAGCCCCAGCATTTT; CDR3 protein: CASSSRGDQPQHF
V gene: TRBV13; D gene: .; clone size: .; J gene: TRBJ1-2; CDR3 DNA: TGTGCCAGCAGCCCCCGGGCGGGGCAGGGCGGCTACACCTTC; CDR3 protein: CASSPRAGQGGYTF
V gene: TRBV10-3; D gene: TRBD1; clone size: .; J gene: TRBJ1-1; CDR3 DNA: TGTGCGATCCGTGAGGGAGGGGGCCTGTTGAACACTGAAGCTTTCTTT; CDR3 protein: CAIREGGGLLNTEAFF
V gene: TRBV10-2; D gene: TRBD2; clone size: .; J gene: TRBJ2-1; CDR3 DNA: TGCGCCCGCAGGACTAGCGGGACTTACAATGAGCTGTTCTTC; CDR3 protein: CARRTSGTYNELFF
V gene: TRBV5-1; D gene: TRBD1; clone size: few; J gene: TRBJ2-3; CDR3 DNA: TGCGCCAGCAGCCTCCGGACAGGGGGCCAAGATACGCAGTATTTT; CDR3 protein: CASSLRTGGQDTQYF
V gene: TRBV11-2; D gene: TRBD1; clone size: few; J gene: TRBJ2-1; CDR3 DNA: TGTGCCAGTAGCTTACGCACAGGGGGCTGGAGCAATGAGCAGTTCTTC; CDR3 protein: CASSLRTGGWSNEQFF
V gene: TRBV20-1; D gene: .; clone size: once; J gene: TRBJ2-3; CDR3 DNA: TGCAGTCTAGGGGGTAGAGGGAGCCTCAATACGCAGTATTTT; CDR3 protein: CSLGGRGSLNTQYF
V gene: TRBV21-1; D gene: .; clone size: .; J gene: TRBJ2-7; CDR3 DNA: TGTGCCAGCAGCATAGAGATGGCACACAACACCTACGAGCAGTACTTC; CDR3 protein: CASSIEMAHNTYEQYF
V gene: TRBV28; D gene: .; clone size: few; J gene: TRBJ1-2; CDR3 DNA: TGTGCCAGCAGTTTCGCCCACCTCGGCTATGGCTACACCTTC; CDR3 protein: CASSFAHLGYGYTF
V gene: TRBV7-9; D gene: .; clone size: few; J gene: TRBJ2-7; CDR3 DNA: TGTGCCAGCAGCCTCAGGCCACTATACGAGCAGCACTTC; CDR3 protein: CASSLRPLYEQHF
V gene: TRBV29-1; D gene: .; clone size: many; J gene: TRBJ2-5; CDR3 DNA: TGCAGCGCGGGGCAGGCGATCCAAGAGACCCAGTACTTC; CDR3 protein: CSAGQAIQETQYF
V gene: TRBV4-1; D gene: .; clone size: few; J gene: TRBJ2-2; CDR3 DNA: TGCGCCAGCAGCCACCAGACGGTCGGGTTGGACACCGGGGAGCTGTTTTTT; CDR3 protein: CASSHQTVGLDTGELFF
V gene: TRBV6-1; D gene: TRBD1; clone size: .; J gene: TRBJ1-5; CDR3 DNA: TGTGCCAGCGTAACAGGGGCCAATCAGCCCCAGCATTTT; CDR3 protein: CASVTGANQPQHF
V gene: TRBV6-2/TRBV6-3; D gene: .; clone size: many; J gene: TRBJ2-3; CDR3 DNA: TGTGCCAGCAGTCCCGGCCCAGGGACCGCAACAGATACGCAGTATTTT; CDR3 protein: CASSPGPGTATDTQYF